The T cell receptor (beta chain) under discussion was sequenced for a study of blood T cell repertoires in COVID-19 (dated by TCRdb to the early 2020s). Looking at the study overall: Collaborator samples came from the United States, Italy and Spain and covered acute and convalescent phases of COVID-19. HLA class I and class II types, where available, came from metadata supplied by the sample provider rather than from assay-based typing. The sample metadata nearly always contained a de-identified subject ID, COVID-19 status, age in years and sex. The prospective study material was composed of cDNA or gDNA derived from T cells, B-cell-depleted T cells, or PBMCs. Deeply sampled blood TCRbeta repertoires from subjects exposed to, actively infected with, or recovered from COVID-19 were included in the dataset. The repertoires were made available in a free public database intended to serve as a resource for research on the immune response to SARS-CoV-2. The samples were drawn from two sources: the first 160 participants of the ongoing ImmuneRACE study, and 1,200 or so subjects contributed by 6 global collaborators.

In the case of this clone: The antigen this receptor binds is unknown. No base qualities exist here, and no much larger clone lies one base off it.

Each collaborating institution followed its own protocols to collect whole blood in K2EDTA tubes. For TCRbeta analysis, collaborators shipped samples in one of three forms: frozen whole blood, isolated PBMCs, or DNA extracted from either of those sample types. TCRbeta CDR3 regions were amplified from genomic DNA by means of the immunoSEQ Assay, a bias-controlled multiplex PCR. From the authors' description of their analysis: The number of nucleated cells in each sample was estimated from the amplification of reference gene primers within the assay. To quantify the absolute abundance of each unique TCRbeta CDR3 rearrangement, sequence reads were collapsed and filtered. For each sample, productive Simpson clonality was calculated by taking the square root of Simpson's diversity index across productive rearrangements. Held by TCRdb, this immuneACCESS table contains in-frame sequences only and omits some clones. Under half of the omission traces to an unresolved V gene where checked; the cause of the rest is unknown. D and trimming were read from the DNA, whereas the V and J calls and clone size are those reported in that table. This sample has hundreds of thousands of clones in its table, and 75% to 85% of those were observed once. 4% to 5% of the sample comes from the top ten.

Results and caveats for the whole study, not just this receptor: Clinical and demographic metadata were provided uncurated, with the amount varying by source and participant.

Sequencing input: peripheral blood. The sequence came from a woman in her 70s with acute or convalescent COVID-19.

Here the CDR3 is given as CSVIRDSNQPQHF. The DNA sequence reads TGCAGCGTGATCCGGGACAGTAATCAGCCCCAGCATTTT. The chain is assembled from TRBV29-1 and TRBJ1-5; TRBD1 aligns with 7 central bases. The CDR3 numbers 13 residues from cysteine through phenylalanine. Only the CDR3 DNA is retained, 39 bases long and in frame from the first base. The germline V gene yields SQVTM for CDR1 and ANQGSEA for CDR2. The V end gives up 6 bases and the J end 4 bases, leaving 6 bases in the junction not matched to a gene.